This TCR beta chain was observed in a study of beta chain features in type 1 diabetes. Looking at the study overall: When patients were set against healthy donors, age, gender and cell yields were similar.

Germline CDR1 SGHTA, CDR2 FQGNSA. The CDR3 has 17 residues. Trimming stripped 4 bases from V and 0 bases from J, with 16 bases between. This clone was detected a few times. Its cognate antigen is unknown. Whole-study results and caveats: Type 1 diabetes patients had TCRB CDR3s that were shorter (moderately but significantly so) in all four CD4+ subsets. For patients and controls alike, PCR might favor shorter templates to the same degree.

The sequenced template was cDNA made from the entire isolated RNA. The method was immunoSEQ multiplex PCR; TCRdb's version includes in-frame clones alone and lacks a portion of them. In the table there are approximately 270,000 clones, around 15% of which are singletons. The chain recombines TRBV7-2 with TRBJ2-1; the D gene is possibly TRBD1 (7 bases). Source material: naive CD4+ T cells from blood. The source of this sequence is a young man with type 1 diabetes. CDR3 DNA: TGTGCCAGCAGCTGGCGGCGGGGACAGAGCTCCTACAATGAGCAGTTCTTC. This gives the protein CASSWRRGQSSYNEQFF. The whole variable domain, remainder taken from reference TRBV7-2 and TRBJ2-1, is GAGVSQSPSNKVTEKGKDVELRCDPISGHTALYWYRQSLGQGLEFLIYFQGNSAPDKSGLPSDRFSAERTGGSVSTLTIQRTQQEDSAVYLCASSWRRGQSSYNEQFFGPGTRLTVL.